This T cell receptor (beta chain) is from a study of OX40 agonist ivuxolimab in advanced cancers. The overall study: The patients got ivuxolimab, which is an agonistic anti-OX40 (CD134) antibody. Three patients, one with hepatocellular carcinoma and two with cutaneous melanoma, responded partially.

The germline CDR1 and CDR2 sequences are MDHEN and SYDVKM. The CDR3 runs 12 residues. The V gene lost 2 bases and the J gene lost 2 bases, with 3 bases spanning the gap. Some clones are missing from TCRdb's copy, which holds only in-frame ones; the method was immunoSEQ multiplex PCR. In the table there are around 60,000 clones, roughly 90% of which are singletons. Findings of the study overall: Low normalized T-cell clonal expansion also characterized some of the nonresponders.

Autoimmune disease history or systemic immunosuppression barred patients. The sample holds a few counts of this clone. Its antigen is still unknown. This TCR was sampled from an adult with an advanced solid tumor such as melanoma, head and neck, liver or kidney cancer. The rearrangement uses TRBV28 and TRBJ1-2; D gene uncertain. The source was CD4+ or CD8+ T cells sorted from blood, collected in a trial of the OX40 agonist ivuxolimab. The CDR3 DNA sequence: TGTGCCAGCAGTTTAGCAAACTATGGCTACACCTTC. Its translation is CASSLANYGYTF.